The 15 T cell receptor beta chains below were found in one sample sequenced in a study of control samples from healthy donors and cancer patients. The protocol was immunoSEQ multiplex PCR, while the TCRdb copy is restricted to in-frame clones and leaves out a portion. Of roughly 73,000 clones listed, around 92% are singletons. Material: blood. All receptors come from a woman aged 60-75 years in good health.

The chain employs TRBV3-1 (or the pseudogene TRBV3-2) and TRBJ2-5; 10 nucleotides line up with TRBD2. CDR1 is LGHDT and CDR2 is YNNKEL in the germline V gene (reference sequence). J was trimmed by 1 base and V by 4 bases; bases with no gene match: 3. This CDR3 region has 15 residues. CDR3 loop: CASSPRTSGQETQYF. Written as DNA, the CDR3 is TGTGCCAGCAGCCCCCGGACTAGCGGCCAAGAGACCCAGTACTTC.

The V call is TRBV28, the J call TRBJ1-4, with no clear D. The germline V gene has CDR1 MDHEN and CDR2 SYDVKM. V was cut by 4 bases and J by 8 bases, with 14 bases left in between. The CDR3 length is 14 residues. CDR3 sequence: CASSSPGETEKLFF. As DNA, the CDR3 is TGTGCCAGCAGTTCCCCCGGGGAAACCGAAAAACTGTTTTTT.

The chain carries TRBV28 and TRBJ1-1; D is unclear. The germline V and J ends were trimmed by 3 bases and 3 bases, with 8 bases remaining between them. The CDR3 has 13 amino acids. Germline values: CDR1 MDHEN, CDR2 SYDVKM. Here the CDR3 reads CASSFIGYTEAFF. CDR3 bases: TGTGCCAGCAGTTTCATCGGGTACACTGAAGCTTTCTTT.

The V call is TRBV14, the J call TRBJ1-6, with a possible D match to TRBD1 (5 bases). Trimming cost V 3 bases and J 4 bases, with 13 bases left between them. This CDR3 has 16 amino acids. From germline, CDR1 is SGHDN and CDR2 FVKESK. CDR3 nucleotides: TGTGCCAGCAGCCAGAAGGGGCGGGGTTATAATTCACCCCTCCACTTT. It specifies CASSQKGRGYNSPLHF.

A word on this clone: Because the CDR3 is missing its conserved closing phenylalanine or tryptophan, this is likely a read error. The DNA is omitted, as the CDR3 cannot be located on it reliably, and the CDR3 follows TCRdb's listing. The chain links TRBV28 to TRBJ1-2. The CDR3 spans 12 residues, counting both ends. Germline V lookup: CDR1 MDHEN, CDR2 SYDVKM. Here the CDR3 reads CASSLSSGARVL.

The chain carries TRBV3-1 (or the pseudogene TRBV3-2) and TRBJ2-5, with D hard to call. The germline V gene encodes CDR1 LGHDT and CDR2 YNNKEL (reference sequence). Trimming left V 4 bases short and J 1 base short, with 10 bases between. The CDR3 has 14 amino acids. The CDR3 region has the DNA TGTGCCAGCAGCCCACCTACTCTCCAAGAGACCCAGTACTTC. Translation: CASSPPTLQETQYF.

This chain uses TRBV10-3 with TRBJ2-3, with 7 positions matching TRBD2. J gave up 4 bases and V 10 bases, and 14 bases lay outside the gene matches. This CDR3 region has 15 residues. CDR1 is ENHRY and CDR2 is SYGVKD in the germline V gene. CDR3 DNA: TGTGCCACCTACCCGGGCGGGAGTCCAGCAGATACGCAGTATTTT. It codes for CATYPGGSPADTQYF.

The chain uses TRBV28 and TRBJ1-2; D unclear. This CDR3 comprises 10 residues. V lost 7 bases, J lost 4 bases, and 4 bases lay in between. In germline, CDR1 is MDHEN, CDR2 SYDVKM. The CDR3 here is CASKLYGYTF. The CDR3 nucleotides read TGTGCCAGCAAACTCTATGGCTACACCTTC.

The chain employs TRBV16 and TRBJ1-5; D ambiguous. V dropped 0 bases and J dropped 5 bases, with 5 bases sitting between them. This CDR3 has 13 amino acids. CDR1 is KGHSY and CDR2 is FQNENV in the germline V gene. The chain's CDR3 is CASSQSRYQPQHF. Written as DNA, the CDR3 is TGTGCCAGCAGCCAATCGCGTTATCAGCCCCAGCATTTT.

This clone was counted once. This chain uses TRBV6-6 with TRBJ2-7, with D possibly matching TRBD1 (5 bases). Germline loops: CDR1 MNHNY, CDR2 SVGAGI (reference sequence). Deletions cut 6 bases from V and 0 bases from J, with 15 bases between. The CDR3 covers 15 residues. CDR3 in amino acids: CASSPREGHSYEQYF. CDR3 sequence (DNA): TGTGCCAGCAGCCCCAGGGAAGGTCACTCCTACGAGCAGTACTTC.

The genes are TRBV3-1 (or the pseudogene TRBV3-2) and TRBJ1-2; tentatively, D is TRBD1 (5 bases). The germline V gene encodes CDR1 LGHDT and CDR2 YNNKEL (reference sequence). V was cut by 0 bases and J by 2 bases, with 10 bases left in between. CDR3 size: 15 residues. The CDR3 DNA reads TGTGCCAGCAGCCAAGAATACGACAGAAACTATGGCTACACCTTC. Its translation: CASSQEYDRNYGYTF.

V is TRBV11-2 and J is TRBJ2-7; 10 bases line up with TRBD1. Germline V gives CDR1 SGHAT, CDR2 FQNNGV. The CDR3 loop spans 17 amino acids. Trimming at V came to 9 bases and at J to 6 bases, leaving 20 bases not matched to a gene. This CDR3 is CASDASVSGQGSREQYF. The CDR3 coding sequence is TGTGCCAGTGACGCAAGCGTCTCGGGACAGGGGAGTCGCGAGCAGTACTTC.

The CDR3, as DNA: TGTGCCAGCAGCTTCCCGAGGAGCCAAGAGACCCAGTACTTC. This sequence encodes CASSFPRSQETQYF. This rearrangement joins TRBV7-9 to TRBJ2-5; no firm D call. CDR1 SEHNR and CDR2 FQNEAQ come from the germline V gene (reference sequence). The V end was cut by 3 bases, the J end by 1 base, with 9 bases between. The CDR3 runs 14 residues.

For the CDR3, the DNA is TGTGCCACCCTACCGTTTCTACAATCCAATGAGCAGTTCTTC. It codes for CATLPFLQSNEQFF. The genes are TRBV6-5 and TRBJ2-1; D is ambiguous. CDR1 is MNHEY, CDR2 SVGAGI, per germline. V lost 10 bases to trimming and J lost 6 bases, with 19 bases between them. The CDR3 covers 14 residues.

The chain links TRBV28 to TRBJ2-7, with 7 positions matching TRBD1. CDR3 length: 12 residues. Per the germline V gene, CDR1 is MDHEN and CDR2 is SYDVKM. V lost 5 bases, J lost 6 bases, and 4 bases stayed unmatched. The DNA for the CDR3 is TGTGCCAGCAGTCAGACAGGGTTCGAGCAGTACTTC. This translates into CASSQTGFEQYF.